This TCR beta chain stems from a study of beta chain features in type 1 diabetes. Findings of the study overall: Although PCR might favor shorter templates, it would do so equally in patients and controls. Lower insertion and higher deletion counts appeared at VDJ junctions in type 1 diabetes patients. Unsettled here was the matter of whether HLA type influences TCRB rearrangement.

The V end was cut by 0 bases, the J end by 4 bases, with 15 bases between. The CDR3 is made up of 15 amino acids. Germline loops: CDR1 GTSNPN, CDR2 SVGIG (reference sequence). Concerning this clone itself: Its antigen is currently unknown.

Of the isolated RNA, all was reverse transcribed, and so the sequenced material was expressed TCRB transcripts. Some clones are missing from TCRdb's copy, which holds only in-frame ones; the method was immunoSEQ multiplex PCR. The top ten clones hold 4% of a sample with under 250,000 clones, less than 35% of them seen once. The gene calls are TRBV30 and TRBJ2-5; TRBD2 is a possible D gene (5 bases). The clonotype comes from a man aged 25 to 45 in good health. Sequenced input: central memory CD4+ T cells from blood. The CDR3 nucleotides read TGTGCCTGGAGTGTACAGTTCCGGGCGGGAGAGACCCAGTACTTC. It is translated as CAWSVQFRAGETQYF.